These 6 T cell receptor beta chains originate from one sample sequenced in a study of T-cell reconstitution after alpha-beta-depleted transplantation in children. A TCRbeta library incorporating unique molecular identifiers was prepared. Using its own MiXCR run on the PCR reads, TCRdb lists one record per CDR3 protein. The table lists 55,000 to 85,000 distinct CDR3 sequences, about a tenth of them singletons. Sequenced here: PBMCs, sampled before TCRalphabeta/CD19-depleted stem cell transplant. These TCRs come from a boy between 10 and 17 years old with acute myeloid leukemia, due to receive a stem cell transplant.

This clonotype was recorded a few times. The CDR3 DNA reads as TGTGCCTGGAGCCCAGGCGCAGGGGGGTTTGCAGATACGCAGTATTTT. Amino acids: CAWSPGAGGFADTQYF. The chain is built from TRBV30 and TRBJ2-3; D perhaps matches TRBD1 (7 bases). The CDR3 loop spans 16 amino acids. Trimming removed 3 bases at V and 4 bases at J, with 20 bases between. Germline loops: CDR1 GTSNPN, CDR2 SVGIG (reference sequence).

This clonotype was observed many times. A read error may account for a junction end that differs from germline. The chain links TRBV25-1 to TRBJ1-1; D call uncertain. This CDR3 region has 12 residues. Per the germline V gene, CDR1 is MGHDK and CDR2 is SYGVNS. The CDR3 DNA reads TGTGCCAGCAGTGAAAATGGGCCGTCTGCCCTTTTT. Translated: CASSENGPSALF.

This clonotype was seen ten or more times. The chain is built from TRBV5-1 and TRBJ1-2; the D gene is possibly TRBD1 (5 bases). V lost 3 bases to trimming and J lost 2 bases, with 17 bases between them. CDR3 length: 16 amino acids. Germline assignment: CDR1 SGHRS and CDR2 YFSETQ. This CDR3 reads CASSWDGTPENYGYTF. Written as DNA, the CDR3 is TGCGCCAGCAGCTGGGACGGGACGCCTGAAAACTATGGCTACACCTTC. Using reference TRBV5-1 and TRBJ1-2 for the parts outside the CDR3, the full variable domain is KAGVTQTPRYLIKTRGQQVTLSCSPISGHRSVSWYQQTPGQGLQFLFEYFSETQRNKGNFPGRFSGRQFSNSRSEMNVSTLELGDSALYLCASSWDGTPENYGYTFGSGTRLTVV.

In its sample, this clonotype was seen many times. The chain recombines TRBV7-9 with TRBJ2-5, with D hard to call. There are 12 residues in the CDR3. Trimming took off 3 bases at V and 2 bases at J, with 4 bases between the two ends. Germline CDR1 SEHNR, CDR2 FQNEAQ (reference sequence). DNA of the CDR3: TGTGCCAGCAGCTTCTTGCAAGAGACCCAGTACTTC. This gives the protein CASSFLQETQYF.

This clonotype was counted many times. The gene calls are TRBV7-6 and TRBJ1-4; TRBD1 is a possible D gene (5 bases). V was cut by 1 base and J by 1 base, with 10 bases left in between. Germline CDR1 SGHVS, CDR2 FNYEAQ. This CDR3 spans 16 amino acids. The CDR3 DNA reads TGTGCCAGCAGCTTAGGACAGTACCTAACTAATGAAAAACTGTTTTTT. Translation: CASSLGQYLTNEKLFF.

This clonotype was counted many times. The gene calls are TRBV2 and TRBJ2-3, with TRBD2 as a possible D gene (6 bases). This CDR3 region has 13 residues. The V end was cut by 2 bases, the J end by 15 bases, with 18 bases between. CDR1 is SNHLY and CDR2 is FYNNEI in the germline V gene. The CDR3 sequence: CASSESPSAINYF. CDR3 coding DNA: TGTGCCAGCAGTGAATCTCCTAGCGCTATAAATTATTTT.